This TCR beta chain was sequenced during a study of PD-L1 blockade in urothelial cancer. Clones were sequenced by immunoSEQ multiplex PCR, and TCRdb holds only the in-frame ones, with some missing. The sample comprises about 22,000 clones, about 90% of which are singletons, and about 11% rests with the top ten. Time point defined: peripheral blood 6 weeks after treatment start. This receptor was identified in a woman aged 55-69 years with urothelial cancer. This specimen consisted of PBMCs, obtained around atezolizumab (anti-PD-L1) treatment.

The CDR3, as DNA: TGTGCCAGCAGCTTGCTAACTAGCGGGGGTGGGGGAGAGACCCAGTACTTC. Amino acid sequence: CASSLLTSGGGGETQYF. This chain uses TRBV5-4 with TRBJ2-5, with TRBD2 matching 11 bases. Germline V lookup: CDR1 SGHNT, CDR2 YYREEE (reference sequence). There are 17 residues in the CDR3. V gave up 1 base and J gave up 4 bases; unmatched junction bases: 9.